A single sample gave rise to the 22 T cell receptor beta chains below, sequenced in a study of blood T cells in healthy people across ages. The second PCR ran roughly 6 to 11 cycles with a sample-barcoded 5' primer and J-beta primers. TCRdb recomputed calls from the 5' RACE reads with MiXCR, one row per CDR3 protein. The table includes under 1,000,000 distinct CDR3 sequences, 30% to 45% detected once. Sequenced input: blood. The receptors were sampled from a man aged 18 to 30 in good health.

The rearrangement links TRBV6-2 or TRBV6-3 to TRBJ2-5; D gene unclear. This CDR3 comprises 15 residues. Germline CDR1 and CDR2: MNHEY and SVGEGT. The V and J ends lost 2 bases and 11 bases respectively, with 21 bases between them. CDR3 sequence: CASSYTHLNRNEQYF. The CDR3 nucleotides are TGTGCCAGCAGTTACACACACCTCAACCGAAATGAGCAGTACTTC.

The J gene is TRBJ1-2, the V gene TRBV3-1, with D hard to call. The V gene's germline CDR1 is LGHDT and CDR2 YNNKEL (reference sequence). The CDR3 consists of 13 residues. V lost 0 bases and J 3 bases, leaving 5 bases between the germline ends. CDR3 sequence (DNA): TGTGCCAGCAGCCAAGATCCCGACTATGGCTACACCTTC. Its translation: CASSQDPDYGYTF.

This chain joins TRBV18 and TRBJ2-1; either TRBD1 or TRBD2 may fit D (6 bases each). The CDR3 loop spans 15 amino acids. V lost 1 base and J lost 2, with 9 bases in between. The germline V gene has CDR1 KGHSH and CDR2 LQKENI. The CDR3 sequence is CASSPQEGAYNEQFF. Here the CDR3 DNA reads TGTGCCAGCTCACCACAGGAGGGGGCCTACAATGAGCAGTTCTTC.

The V call is TRBV28, the J call TRBJ2-7; TRBD2 is a possible D gene (6 bases). The V gene's germline CDR1 is MDHEN and CDR2 SYDVKM. Between the trimmed V and J ends, which lost 5 bases and 0 bases, there was a span of 14 bases. The CDR3 totals 15 residues. CDR3 nucleotide sequence: TGTGCCAGCAGTGTCGGAGGGGCAGCCTCCTACGAGCAGTACTTC. Encoded protein: CASSVGGAASYEQYF.

A note on this clonotype: One base away lies a much larger clone, so this may be a sequencing read error. Because it lacks the conserved phenylalanine or tryptophan at the end, this CDR3 is likely a read error. It is unclear where the CDR3 begins or ends on the DNA, so no DNA is shown, and the CDR3 is as TCRdb lists it. The chain couples TRBV29-1 to TRBJ1-2; whether TRBD1, the table's D call, matches the DNA was not checked. Germline V gives CDR1 SQVTM, CDR2 ANQGSEA. The CDR3 totals 15 residues, both ends included. CDR3 protein: CSVNLDSTNDYGYTC.

There are many counts of this clonotype. This chain links TRBV12-3 or TRBV12-4 with TRBJ1-5; D gene uncertain. V was clipped by 1 base and J by 4 bases, with 8 bases between them. This CDR3 spans 14 amino acids. This CDR3 reads CASSLGGNNQPQHF. For the CDR3, the DNA is TGTGCCAGCAGTTTAGGAGGGAATAATCAGCCCCAGCATTTT.

The chain is built from TRBV7-9 and TRBJ2-3; 11 nucleotides match TRBD2. Germline V lookup: CDR1 SEHNR, CDR2 FQNEAQ (reference sequence). J lost 4 bases, V lost 6 bases, and 9 bases had no gene match. This CDR3 is built from 16 residues. CDR3 sequence reads: CASSSTSGGHADTQYF. Here the CDR3 DNA reads TGTGCCAGCAGTAGTACTAGCGGGGGCCACGCAGATACGCAGTATTTT.

This clonotype was counted only a few times. As DNA, the CDR3 is TGTGCCAGCAGTGCAAGGGCTAGCGGCGTCTCCTACAATGAGCAGTACTTC. Its protein product is CASSARASGVSYNEQYF. V is TRBV2 and J is TRBJ2-7; 7 bases are shared with TRBD2. Germline V gene lookup returns CDR1 SNHLY and CDR2 FYNNEI. J gave up 7 bases and V 4 bases, and 19 bases lay outside the gene matches. This CDR3 is built from 17 residues.

For this clonotype: One end of the junction does not line up with germline, which may come from a read error. This chain uses TRBV29-1 with TRBJ2-1; the D gene could be TRBD1 or TRBD2 (6 bases each). The CDR3 has 12 amino acids. CDR1 is SQVTM and CDR2 is ANQGSEA in the germline V gene. In DNA form, the CDR3 reads TGCAGCGGCGGAGGGGGTCGGAATGGGCAGTTCTTC. Translating it yields CSGGGGRNGQFF.

The rearrangement links TRBV10-3 to TRBJ1-2, with TRBD1 as a possible D gene (5 bases). The CDR3 consists of 14 residues. From germline, CDR1 is ENHRY and CDR2 SYGVKD. V was cut by 9 bases and J by 5 bases, with 19 bases left in between. The CDR3 spells CAIQDGQGPYGYTF. The CDR3 DNA sequence: TGTGCCATTCAGGACGGCCAGGGACCTTATGGCTACACCTTC.

This clonotype was detected a few times. This rearrangement joins TRBV5-1 to TRBJ2-5, with D perhaps TRBD2 (6 bases). CDR3 length: 14 residues. Trimming left V 6 bases short and J 5 bases short, with 17 bases between. Germline V gives CDR1 SGHRS, CDR2 YFSETQ. CDR3: CASNTGVQTETQYF. CDR3 nucleotide sequence: TGCGCCAGCAACACGGGGGTCCAGACGGAGACCCAGTACTTC.

In this sample, this clonotype turned up a few times. The V call is TRBV5-1, the J call TRBJ2-1; possibly TRBD1 or TRBD2 for D (6 bases each). Trimming stripped 0 bases from V and 10 bases from J, with 17 bases between. Per the germline V gene, CDR1 is SGHRS and CDR2 is YFSETQ. The CDR3 contains 15 residues. The CDR3 region has the DNA TGCGCCAGCAGCTTGGACGGGGGCGCCTTTGGCGAGCAGTTCTTC. It encodes CASSLDGGAFGEQFF.

This clonotype was counted a few times. V gene TRBV5-8 combines with J gene TRBJ2-7; 14 bases fit TRBD2. This CDR3 contains 18 residues. The V and J ends lost 2 bases and 7 bases, in that order; junction bases with no gene match: 14. Germline values: CDR1 SGHTS, CDR2 YDEGEE. The CDR3 region has the DNA TGTGCCAGCAGCTTTGGACTAGCGGGGGGAAGGCACACCGGTGAGCAGTACTTC. This codes for CASSFGLAGGRHTGEQYF.

V and J are TRBV24-1 and TRBJ2-5, with unresolved D. Trimming removed 8 bases at V and 5 bases at J, with 20 bases between. The CDR3 has 15 amino acids. Germline values: CDR1 KGHDR, CDR2 SFDVKD. The CDR3 loop is CATTLYETKKETQYF. The CDR3 DNA reads as TGTGCCACCACCCTTTATGAGACGAAGAAGGAGACCCAGTACTTC.

This clonotype was observed many times. The rearrangement links TRBV4-2 to TRBJ2-1, with 9 positions matching TRBD1. Germline-derived CDR1 and CDR2 are LGHNA and YNFKEQ. J lost 8 bases, V lost 3 bases, and 5 bases had no gene match. This CDR3 comprises 14 residues. The CDR3 is CASSHGTGRDEQFF. Written as DNA, the CDR3 is TGTGCCAGCAGCCATGGGACAGGGCGGGATGAGCAGTTCTTC.

This chain uses TRBV12-3 or TRBV12-4 with TRBJ1-3; D unclear. The CDR3 sequence is 11 residues long. Trimming left V 9 bases short and J 4 bases short, with 7 bases between. The CDR3 spells CASSTGNTIYF. The CDR3 DNA is TGTGCCAGTAGTACAGGAAACACCATATATTTT.

The chain links TRBV5-6 to TRBJ2-1; maybe TRBD1 (6 bases). V lost 1 base and J 3 bases, leaving 8 bases between the germline ends. Germline V gene sequence: CDR1 SGHDT, CDR2 YYEEEE. The CDR3 covers 14 residues. The CDR3 loop is CASSLWDIYNEQFF. In DNA, the CDR3 is TGTGCCAGCAGCTTGTGGGACATCTACAATGAGCAGTTCTTC.

This clonotype has a handful of counts. The gene calls are TRBV7-9 and TRBJ2-7, with 8 nucleotides matching TRBD1. The length of the CDR3 is 15 residues. V lost 6 bases, J lost 2 bases, and 9 bases stayed unmatched. From germline, CDR1 is SEHNR and CDR2 FQNEAQ (reference sequence). The CDR3 spells CASSSGTGYTYEQYF. For the CDR3, the DNA is TGTGCCAGCAGTTCTGGGACAGGCTATACCTACGAGCAGTACTTC.

At least ten counts were recorded for this clonotype. This chain uses TRBV10-3 with TRBJ1-5, with TRBD1 matching over 7 bases. V lost 5 bases to trimming and J lost 4 bases; unmatched junction nucleotides: 5. The CDR3 extends over 14 amino acids. CDR1 is ENHRY and CDR2 is SYGVKD in the germline V gene. CDR3 nucleotide sequence: TGTGCCATCAGTCGGGGGACAGAAAATCAGCCCCAGCATTTT. Amino acid sequence: CAISRGTENQPQHF.

The rearrangement uses TRBV6-6 and TRBJ1-5; D gene unclear. V lost 6 bases, J lost 3 bases, and 18 bases lay in between. CDR1 MNHNY and CDR2 SVGAGI come from the germline V gene (reference sequence). This CDR3 has 16 residues. The CDR3 sequence: CASRETGGLNNQPQHF. Here the CDR3 DNA reads TGTGCCAGCAGAGAGACGGGAGGGTTAAACAATCAGCCCCAGCATTTT.

This clonotype was recorded a few times. The chain has TRBV29-1 and TRBJ1-3; D unclear. Germline V gene data show CDR1 as SQVTM and CDR2 as ANQGSEA. Trimming took off 3 bases at V and 0 bases at J, with 6 bases between the two ends. The CDR3 length is 13 residues. CDR3 DNA: TGCAGCGTTGATGAGTCCTCTGGAAACACCATATATTTT. It encodes CSVDESSGNTIYF.

This rearrangement joins TRBV4-1 to TRBJ2-1; TRBD1 agrees at 8 bases. This CDR3 has 14 amino acids. Germline CDR1 MGHRA, CDR2 YSYEKL. After removal of 3 bases from V and 10 bases from J, the junction contained 8 bases not matched to a gene. CDR3 nucleotides: TGCGCCAGCAGCCAGGCAGCAGGGGGCAAGGAGCAGTTCTTC. This gives the protein CASSQAAGGKEQFF.